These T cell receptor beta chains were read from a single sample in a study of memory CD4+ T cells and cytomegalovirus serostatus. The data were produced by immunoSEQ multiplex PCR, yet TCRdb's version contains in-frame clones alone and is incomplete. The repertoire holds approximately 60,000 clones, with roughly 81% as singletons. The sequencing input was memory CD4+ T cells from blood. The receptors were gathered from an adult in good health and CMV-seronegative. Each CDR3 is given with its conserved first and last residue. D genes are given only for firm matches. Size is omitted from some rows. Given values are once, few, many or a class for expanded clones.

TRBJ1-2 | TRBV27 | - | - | CASKRYRQSNYGYTF | TGTGCCAGCAAAAGATATCGGCAATCTAACTATGGCTACACCTTC
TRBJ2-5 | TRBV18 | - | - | CASSPASQGRETQYF | TGTGCCAGCTCACCTGCTAGCCAGGGGCGAGAGACCCAGTACTTC
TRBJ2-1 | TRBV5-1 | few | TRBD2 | CASSLAFTSGSSYNEQFF | TGCGCCAGCAGCTTGGCCTTTACTAGCGGTAGCTCCTACAATGAGCAGTTCTTC
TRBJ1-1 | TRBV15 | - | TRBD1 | CATSSRTGATEAFF | TGTGCCACCAGCAGTCGGACAGGGGCCACTGAAGCTTTCTTT
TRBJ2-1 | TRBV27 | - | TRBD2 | CASSLGASGRGGEQFF | TGTGCCAGCAGTTTAGGGGCTAGCGGGAGGGGGGGAGAGCAGTTCTTC
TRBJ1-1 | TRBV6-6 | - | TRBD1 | CASSYAGGTTEAFF | TGTGCCAGCAGTTATGCAGGGGGCACCACTGAAGCTTTCTTT
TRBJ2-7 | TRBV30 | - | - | CASRPTNYEQYF | TGTGCATCACGGCCTACAAACTACGAGCAGTACTTC
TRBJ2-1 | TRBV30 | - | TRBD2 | CAWSGGLGAGVNNEQFF | TGTGCCTGGAGTGGGGGCCTAGGAGCGGGAGTAAACAATGAGCAGTTCTTC
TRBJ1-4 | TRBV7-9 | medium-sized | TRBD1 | CASSLGQNNEKLFF | TGTGCCAGCAGCTTGGGACAGAATAATGAAAAACTGTTTTTT
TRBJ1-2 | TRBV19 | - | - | CASHHGNYGYTF | TGTGCCAGTCACCACGGGAACTATGGCTACACCTTC
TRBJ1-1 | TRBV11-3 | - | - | CASSLAQEVTEAFF | TGTGCCAGCAGCTTAGCACAGGAGGTCACTGAAGCTTTCTTT
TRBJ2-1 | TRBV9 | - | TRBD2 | CASSEGLGAGENNEQFF | TGTGCCAGCAGCGAGGGGCTAGGGGCGGGAGAGAACAATGAGCAGTTCTTC
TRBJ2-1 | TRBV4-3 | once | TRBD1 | CASSQDGWDSGSNEQFF | TGCGCCAGCAGCCAAGATGGGTGGGACAGCGGCTCGAATGAGCAGTTCTTC
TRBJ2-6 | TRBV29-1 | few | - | CSVNRAGANVLTF | TGCAGCGTCAACAGGGCTGGGGCCAACGTCCTGACTTTC
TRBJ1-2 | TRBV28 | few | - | CASSLADGELNYGYTF | TGTGCCAGCAGTTTAGCTGACGGAGAGCTAAACTATGGCTACACCTTC
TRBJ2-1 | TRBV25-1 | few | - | CASSDNSGTVFDNEQFF | TGTGCCAGCAGTGACAACTCCGGGACTGTGTTCGACAATGAGCAGTTCTTC
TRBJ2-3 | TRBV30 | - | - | CALERSSSTDTQYF | TGTGCCCTGGAGCGATCTTCTAGCACAGATACGCAGTATTTT
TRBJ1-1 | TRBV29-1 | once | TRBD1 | CSVVGQGRTEAFF | TGCAGCGTTGTCGGACAGGGGAGAACTGAAGCTTTCTTT
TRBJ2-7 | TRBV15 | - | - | CATSRDPYEQYF | TGTGCCACCAGCAGGGACCCTTACGAGCAGTACTTC
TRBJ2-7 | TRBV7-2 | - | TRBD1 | CASSLVMAGGYNEQYF | TGTGCCAGCAGCTTAGTTATGGCAGGGGGTTACAACGAGCAGTACTTC
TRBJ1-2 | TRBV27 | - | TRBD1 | CASSPTGAYGYTF | TGTGCCAGCAGCCCGACAGGGGCCTATGGCTACACCTTC
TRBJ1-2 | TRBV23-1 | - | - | CASSQQGKSYGYTF | TGCGCCAGCAGTCAGCAGGGGAAATCCTATGGCTACACCTTC
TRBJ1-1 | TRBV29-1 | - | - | CSVEEQRQTEAFF | TGCAGCGTTGAAGAACAAAGACAGACTGAAGCTTTCTTT
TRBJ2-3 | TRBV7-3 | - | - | CASSQSTDTQYF | TGTGCCAGCAGCCAGAGCACAGATACGCAGTATTTT
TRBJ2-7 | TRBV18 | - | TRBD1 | CASSPLGQGTYEQYF | TGTGCCAGCTCGCCATTGGGACAGGGAACCTACGAGCAGTACTTC
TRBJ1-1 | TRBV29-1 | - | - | CSVEGGRGAMVTEAFF | TGCAGCGTTGAAGGGGGGAGGGGGGCGATGGTCACTGAAGCTTTCTTT
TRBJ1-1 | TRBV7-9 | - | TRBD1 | CASSSHLDRDTEAFF | TGTGCCAGCAGCTCCCACTTGGACAGGGACACTGAAGCTTTCTTT
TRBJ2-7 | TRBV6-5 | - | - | CASSYNRVGEQYF | TGTGCCAGCAGTTACAACAGGGTCGGGGAGCAGTACTTC
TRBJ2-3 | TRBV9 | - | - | CASSVDRTDTQYF | TGTGCCAGCAGCGTAGACAGGACAGATACGCAGTATTTT
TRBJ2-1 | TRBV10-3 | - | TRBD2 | CAISGEGLAGIEQFF | TGTGCCATCAGTGGGGAGGGACTAGCGGGAATTGAGCAGTTCTTC
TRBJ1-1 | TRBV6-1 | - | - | CASSLQRSVLEAFF | TGTGCCAGCAGCTTACAGCGAAGCGTTTTAGAAGCTTTCTTT
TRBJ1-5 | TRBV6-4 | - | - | CASSPQSNQPQHF | TGTGCCAGCAGCCCTCAGAGCAATCAGCCCCAGCATTTT
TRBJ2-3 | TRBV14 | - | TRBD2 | CASSHLPGLVSSDTQYF | TGTGCCAGCAGCCACTTACCGGGACTAGTGAGCTCAGATACGCAGTATTTT
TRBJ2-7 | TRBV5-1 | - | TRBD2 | CASSLSGSGGEQYF | TGCGCCAGCAGCTTAAGCGGGAGCGGGGGCGAGCAGTACTTC
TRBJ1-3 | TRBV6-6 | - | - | CASSMMAYTIYF | TGTGCCAGCAGTATGATGGCATACACCATATATTTT
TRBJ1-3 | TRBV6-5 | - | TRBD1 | CASSRDRVAGNTIYF | TGTGCCAGCAGCCGCGACAGGGTGGCTGGAAACACCATATATTTT
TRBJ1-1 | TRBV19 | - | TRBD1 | CASSAWTGSTEAFF | TGTGCCAGTAGTGCCTGGACAGGGAGTACTGAAGCTTTCTTT
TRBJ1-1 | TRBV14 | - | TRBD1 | CASSYYRGNTEAFF | TGTGCCAGCAGCTATTACAGGGGTAACACTGAAGCTTTCTTT
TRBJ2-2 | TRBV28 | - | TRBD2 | CASSLRGRWTSGRTGELFF | TGTGCCAGCAGTCTAAGGGGCAGGTGGACTAGCGGGCGCACCGGGGAGCTGTTTTTT
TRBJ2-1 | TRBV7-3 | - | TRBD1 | CASSSDRGNEQFF | TGTGCCAGCAGCTCTGACAGGGGAAATGAGCAGTTCTTC
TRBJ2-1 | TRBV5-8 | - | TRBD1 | CASSFDRAVEQFF | TGTGCCAGCAGCTTTGACAGGGCTGTTGAGCAGTTCTTC